A selection of T cell receptor beta chains follows, all from one sample in a study of T cells in Graves' hyperthyroidism and ophthalmopathy. One entry per CDR3 protein, called by TCRdb with MiXCR from the multiplex PCR reads. The sample lists hundreds of thousands of distinct CDR3 sequences, 20% seen once, with approximately 50% in the top ten. What was sequenced was blood. The receptors come from a man aged 35 to 55 with Graves' ophthalmopathy. CDR3s include the opening cysteine and the closing phenylalanine or tryptophan. A D gene is named only where the DNA matches it firmly. Clone size is stated in some rows and not others, as once, few, many or a class when expanded.

v_call	clone_size	j_call	d_call	cdr3_nt	cdr3_aa
TRBV6-5	.	TRBJ1-2	TRBD1	TGTGCCAGCAGTTACTCGACAGGGGCCGGCTACACCTTC	CASSYSTGAGYTF
TRBV19	.	TRBJ2-7	TRBD2	TGTGCCAGTAGTGCAATGGGGAGCGGGGGGCCTTCCTACGAGCAGTACTTC	CASSAMGSGGPSYEQYF
TRBV2	many	TRBJ1-1	.	TGTGCCAGCAGTTCATGGGGGGACACTGAAGCTTTCTTT	CASSSWGDTEAFF
TRBV12-3/TRBV12-4	once	TRBJ2-7	.	TGTGCCAGCAGCTCCCTCACAGGGCGGGACGAGCAGTACTTC	CASSSLTGRDEQYF
TRBV9	.	TRBJ1-6	TRBD1	TGTGCCAGCAGCTCCCAGACAGGGGCGCTGGAAACCCTCCACTTT	CASSSQTGALETLHF
TRBV5-1	few	TRBJ1-6	.	TGCGCCAGCAGCTTGGAAAAGGAGATTAATTCACCCCTCCACTTT	CASSLEKEINSPLHF
TRBV29-1	many	TRBJ2-3	TRBD2	TGCAGCGTTGAAGTAGCGGGAGGCACAGATACGCAGTATTTT	CSVEVAGGTDTQYF
TRBV13	.	TRBJ2-4	.	TGTGCCAGCAGCTTAGGCCCTAGCGTCCTAGCCAAAAACATTCAGTACTTC	CASSLGPSVLAKNIQYF
TRBV4-1	.	TRBJ2-3	TRBD2	TGCGCCGGCAGCCAAGATCGCGCTAGCGGGACAGATACGCAGTATTTT	CAGSQDRASGTDTQYF
TRBV11-2	.	TRBJ2-7	TRBD2	TGTGCCAGCGGATACCCCCCTACCGGGACTAGCGGGAGGATCTACGAGCAGTACTTC	CASGYPPTGTSGRIYEQYF
TRBV20-1	.	TRBJ1-5	.	TGCAGTGCTAGACCAGGTGCCGGCAATCAGCCCCAGCATTTT	CSARPGAGNQPQHF
TRBV12-3/TRBV12-4	.	TRBJ1-3	.	TGTGCCAGCAGCCCCAGCGGGCCCGGAAACACCATATATTTT	CASSPSGPGNTIYF
TRBV7-2	many	TRBJ2-5	.	TGTGCCAGCAGCTTAGGGATAGCGGCGATGCAAGAGACCCAGTACTTC	CASSLGIAAMQETQYF
TRBV29-1	few	TRBJ2-1	TRBD1	TGCAGCGTTGGAGGACAGGGTAACTCCTACAATGAGCAGTTCTTC	CSVGGQGNSYNEQFF
TRBV30	many	TRBJ1-2	.	TGTGCCTGGAGTGTACCCGGACATGGCTACACCTTC	CAWSVPGHGYTF
TRBV18	few	TRBJ1-3	.	TGTGCCAGCTCACCACCCTCCGGCTCTGGAAACACCATATATTTT	CASSPPSGSGNTIYF
TRBV7-9	few	TRBJ2-1	.	TGTGCCAGCAGCTTAGGAGTCCTAGAGGCGTTCTTC	CASSLGVLEAFF
TRBV20-1	once	TRBJ1-6	TRBD1	TGCAGTGCTCGGACCGGGACAGGGGTTCTAAATTCACCCCTCCACTTT	CSARTGTGVLNSPLHF
TRBV19	.	TRBJ2-5	.	TGTGCCAGTAGTAGGGACTCCCGGGCGACCCAGTACTTC	CASSRDSRATQYF
TRBV3-1	few	TRBJ2-1	TRBD2	TGTGCCTCCGGACTAGCGGGAGGGCCCAACAATGAGCAGTTCTTC	CASGLAGGPNNEQFF